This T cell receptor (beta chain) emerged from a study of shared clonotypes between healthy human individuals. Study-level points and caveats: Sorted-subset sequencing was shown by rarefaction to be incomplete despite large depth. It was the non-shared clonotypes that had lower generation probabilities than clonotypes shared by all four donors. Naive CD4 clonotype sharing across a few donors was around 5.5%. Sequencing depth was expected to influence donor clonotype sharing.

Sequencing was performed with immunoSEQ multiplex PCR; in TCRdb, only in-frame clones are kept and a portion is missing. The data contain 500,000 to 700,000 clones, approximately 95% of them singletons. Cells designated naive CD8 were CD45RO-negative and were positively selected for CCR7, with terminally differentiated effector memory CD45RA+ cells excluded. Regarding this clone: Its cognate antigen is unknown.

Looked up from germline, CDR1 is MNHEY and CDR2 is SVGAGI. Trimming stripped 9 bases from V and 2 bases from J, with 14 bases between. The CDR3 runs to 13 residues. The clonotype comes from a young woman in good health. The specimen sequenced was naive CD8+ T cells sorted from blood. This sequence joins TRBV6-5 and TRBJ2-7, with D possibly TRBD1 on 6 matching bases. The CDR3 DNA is TGTGCCAGTAACAGGGATCTGGCCTACGAGCAGTACTTC. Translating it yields CASNRDLAYEQYF.